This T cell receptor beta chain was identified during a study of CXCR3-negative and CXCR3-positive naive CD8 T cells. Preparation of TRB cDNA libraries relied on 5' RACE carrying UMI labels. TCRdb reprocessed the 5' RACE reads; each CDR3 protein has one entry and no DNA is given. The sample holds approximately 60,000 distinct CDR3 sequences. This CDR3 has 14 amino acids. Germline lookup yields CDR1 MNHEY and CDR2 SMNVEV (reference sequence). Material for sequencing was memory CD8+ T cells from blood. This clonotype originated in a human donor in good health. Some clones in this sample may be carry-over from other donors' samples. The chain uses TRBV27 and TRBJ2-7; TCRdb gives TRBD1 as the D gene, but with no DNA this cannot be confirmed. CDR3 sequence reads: CASSRLGQSYEQYF.